This T cell receptor (beta chain) was sequenced for a study of spatial heterogeneity in lung cancer. Study details: Raw sequencing reads included, on average, more than 8.5 appearances of each unique TCR and UMI combination.

CDR3 size: 13 residues. The germline gives CDR1 ENHRY, CDR2 SYGVKD. Deletions cut 6 bases from V and 1 base from J, with 9 bases between. TCRdb fed the 5' RACE reads into MiXCR, producing one record per CDR3 protein. The data show more than 30,000 distinct CDR3 sequences, under 7% seen once. This sample's time point: sample taken at primary tumor resection. Whole RNA came from tumor, nontumor lung or frozen PBMC and was sequenced without being sorted. The origin of this receptor is a male donor with early-stage non-small cell lung cancer. The rearrangement joins TRBV10-3 to TRBJ1-2, with D tentatively TRBD1 (5 bases). Sequenced here: PBMCs, sampled at surgery. CDR3 loop: CAIRAGNNYGYTF. The CDR3 DNA reads as TGTGCCATCAGAGCAGGGAATAACTATGGCTACACCTTC.